The 25 T cell receptor beta chains presented below share a single source sample, sequenced in a study of cytomegalovirus exposure and HLA in healthy donors. 13 Jbeta primers and 60 Vbeta primers were used for the PCR. Sequenced by immunoSEQ multiplex PCR; TCRdb stores in-frame clones only, minus some. The sample includes some 110,000 clones, about 70% seen only once; the top ten take roughly 8.4%. The sample was PBMCs. Receptor source: a man aged 25-40 years in good health and CMV-seropositive.

The rearrangement joins TRBV19 to TRBJ1-2; D unresolved. The CDR3 contains 18 residues. Per the germline V gene, CDR1 is LNHDA and CDR2 is SQIVND (reference sequence). Trimming left V 2 bases short and J 0 bases short, with 19 bases between. The CDR3 region has the DNA TGTGCCAGTAGTATACCTCCTCGGGTCAGCAGTACTAACTATGGCTACACCTTC. Amino acid sequence: CASSIPPRVSSTNYGYTF.

The chain couples TRBV15 to TRBJ1-5; D gene uncertain. Germline V gene sequence: CDR1 LNHNV, CDR2 YYDKDF (reference sequence). Trimming stripped 0 bases from V and 0 bases from J, with 9 bases between. This CDR3 is 16 amino acids long. The DNA for the CDR3 is TGTGCCACCAGCAGAGATTCCTTTTATAGCAATCAGCCCCAGCATTTT. Protein: CATSRDSFYSNQPQHF.

This clone has just a few counts. The chain couples TRBV5-1 to TRBJ1-5, with 8 positions matching TRBD1. Germline-derived CDR1 and CDR2 are SGHRS and YFSETQ. CDR3 length equals 15 residues. The V and J ends lost 1 base and 2 bases, in that order; junction bases with no gene match: 2. The DNA of the CDR3 is TGCGCCAGCAGCTTGTCGGGACAGGGCAATCAGCCCCAGCATTTT. Its protein is CASSLSGQGNQPQHF.

The chain couples TRBV7-6 to TRBJ2-3; D is undetermined. Per germline, CDR1 SGHVS and CDR2 FNYEAQ. V dropped 3 bases and J dropped 0 bases, with 10 bases sitting between them. This CDR3 is 15 amino acids long. The CDR3 spells CASSFVADSTDTQYF. In DNA form, the CDR3 reads TGTGCCAGCAGCTTCGTGGCGGATAGCACAGATACGCAGTATTTT.

This rearrangement joins TRBV9 to TRBJ2-5, with D possibly being TRBD1 (5 bases). The germline gives CDR1 SGDLS, CDR2 YYNGEE. The V gene lost 3 bases and the J gene lost 4 bases, with 16 bases spanning the gap. This CDR3 is 15 amino acids long. The CDR3 DNA follows: TGTGCCAGCAGCGGAACTCAGGGTAACGTAGAGACCCAGTACTTC. Its translation: CASSGTQGNVETQYF.

V usage is TRBV7-9 and J usage is TRBJ1-2; D possibly corresponds to TRBD1 (5 bases). CDR1 is SEHNR and CDR2 is FQNEAQ in the germline V gene (reference sequence). V dropped 5 bases and J dropped 6 bases, with 10 bases sitting between them. The CDR3 is 12 residues long. DNA for the CDR3: TGTGCCAGCAGCGAGTGGGGGGATGGCTACACCTTC. It is translated as CASSEWGDGYTF. Based on the CDR3 plus reference TRBV7-9 and TRBJ1-2, the full variable domain is DTGVSQNPRHKITKRGQNVTFRCDPISEHNRLYWYRQTLGQGPEFLTYFQNEAQLEKSRLLSDRFSAERPKGSFSTLEIQRTEQGDSAMYLCASSEWGDGYTFGSGTRLTVV.

V and J are TRBV10-3 and TRBJ2-1, with 7 bases that match TRBD1. Germline CDR1 ENHRY, CDR2 SYGVKD. With 3 bases clipped from V and 1 base from J, the junction kept 9 bases outside the gene matches. This CDR3 has 17 residues. The chain's CDR3 is CAISESATGRSYNEQFF. The CDR3 bases are TGTGCCATCAGTGAATCGGCGACAGGGAGATCCTACAATGAGCAGTTCTTC.

J is TRBJ2-5 and V is TRBV6-5, with D possibly TRBD1 on 5 matching bases. The V gene lost 2 bases and the J gene lost 4 bases, with 14 bases spanning the gap. The CDR3 contains 15 residues. The V gene's germline CDR1 is MNHEY and CDR2 SVGAGI. CDR3 residues: CASSYPEAGRETQYF. CDR3 DNA: TGTGCCAGCAGTTACCCCGAGGCAGGGCGAGAGACCCAGTACTTC.

The V gene is TRBV2, the J gene TRBJ1-2; 7 bases map to TRBD1. The CDR3 runs to 13 residues. Germline V gives CDR1 SNHLY, CDR2 FYNNEI. Germline trimming cut 11 bases from V and 8 bases from J; bases unmatched to any gene: 14. CDR3 residues: CARPEGAGGGYTF. For the CDR3, the DNA is TGTGCCCGCCCCGAGGGGGCTGGCGGGGGCTACACCTTC.

The sample holds a few counts of this clone. The gene calls are TRBV7-2 and TRBJ2-2; TRBD2 matches 9 bases. J gave up 6 bases and V 5 bases, and 4 bases lay outside the gene matches. CDR1 and CDR2 from the germline V gene are SGHTA and FQGNSA. The CDR3 is 14 amino acids. This chain's CDR3 is CASSPRLAAGELFF. The CDR3 DNA sequence: TGTGCCAGCAGCCCCCGACTAGCGGCCGGGGAGCTGTTTTTT.

The chain recombines TRBV19 with TRBJ1-2; 7 nucleotides align to TRBD1. V was pared by 1 base and J by 4 bases, with 9 bases of the junction left unmatched. Germline V gene data show CDR1 as LNHDA and CDR2 as SQIVND (reference sequence). This CDR3 contains 16 residues. The CDR3 reads CASSIGIWDSFYGYTF. As DNA, the CDR3 is TGTGCCAGTAGTATAGGTATTTGGGACAGTTTCTATGGCTACACCTTC. Looking up the rest from reference TRBV19 and TRBJ1-2 gives the full variable domain: DGGITQSPKYLFRKEGQNVTLSCEQNLNHDAMYWYRQDPGQGLRLIYYSQIVNDFQKGDIAEGYSVSREKKESFPLTVTSAQKNPTAFYLCASSIGIWDSFYGYTFGSGTRLTVV.

CDR3: CASSLVQGSYEQYF. The CDR3 nucleotides read TGTGCCAGCAGCTTAGTCCAGGGGTCCTACGAGCAGTACTTC. V is TRBV7-9 and J is TRBJ2-5; a weak D match, TRBD1 (6 bases). The end of the DNA aligns better with TRBJ2-7, so the J call may be wrong. The germline CDR1 and CDR2 sequences are SEHNR and FQNEAQ (reference sequence). This CDR3 region has 14 residues.

This clone turned up a few times. J is TRBJ1-2 and V is TRBV28; 11 bases align to TRBD1. Germline CDR1 is MDHEN and CDR2 is SYDVKM. With V trimmed by 6 bases and J by 4 bases, 7 bases remained unmatched. The length of the CDR3 is 15 residues. The CDR3 region is CASSHRTGGGYGYTF. The CDR3 DNA reads as TGTGCCAGCAGCCACCGGACAGGGGGCGGCTATGGCTACACCTTC.

The chain recombines TRBV28 with TRBJ1-3, with TRBD1 identical over 7 bases. V was pared by 3 bases and J by 1 base, with 0 bases of the junction left unmatched. The length of the CDR3 is 14 residues. The germline gives CDR1 MDHEN, CDR2 SYDVKM. This chain's CDR3 is CASSLTGSGNTIYF. The CDR3 bases are TGTGCCAGCAGTTTGACAGGGTCTGGAAACACCATATATTTT.

This clone came up a few times. The chain carries TRBV7-6 and TRBJ2-2; 8 bases are shared with TRBD2. Per germline, CDR1 SGHVS and CDR2 FNYEAQ. Trimming cost V 1 base and J 1 base; bases outside gene matches: 11. The length of the CDR3 is 19 residues. The CDR3 nucleotides are TGTGCCAGCAGCTTAGAAGCGGGAGTTTTAGGGGTGAACACCGGGGAGCTGTTTTTT. Its translation is CASSLEAGVLGVNTGELFF.

This clone was seen more than once but under ten times. J is TRBJ2-7 and V is TRBV10-1; 8 bases map to TRBD1. The V gene end was trimmed by 6 bases and the J gene end by 7 bases; junction bases not matched to a gene: 11. The CDR3 has 14 amino acids. Germline V gene sequence: CDR1 WNHNN, CDR2 SYGVQD (reference sequence). The CDR3: CASREGQVLKEQYV. CDR3 DNA: TGCGCCAGCAGGGAGGGACAGGTCCTTAAAGAGCAGTACGTC.

V and J are TRBV6-4 and TRBJ2-2; D is undetermined. Per germline, CDR1 MRHNA and CDR2 SNTAGT. V was shortened by 0 bases and J by 8 bases, with 16 bases between the two germline ends. This CDR3 comprises 16 residues. CDR3 region: CASSDSGAINAGELFF. The CDR3, as DNA: TGTGCCAGCAGTGACTCCGGAGCTATTAATGCAGGGGAGCTGTTTTTT.

DNA for the CDR3: TGTGCCAGCCGGCGACAGAGCTCCTACAATGAGCAGTTCTTC. It translates to CASRRQSSYNEQFF. The chain links TRBV19 to TRBJ2-1; D is possibly TRBD1 (5 bases). V was clipped by 9 bases and J by 0 bases, with 12 bases between them. Germline V lookup: CDR1 LNHDA, CDR2 SQIVND (reference sequence). The CDR3 covers 14 residues.

This clone has just a few counts. The genes are TRBV5-1 and TRBJ2-7, with D unclear. Looked up from germline, CDR1 is SGHRS and CDR2 is YFSETQ. The CDR3 totals 11 residues. Trimming stripped 4 bases from V and 2 bases from J, with 4 bases between. CDR3 sequence (DNA): TGCGCCAGCAGCAACACCTACGAGCAGTACTTC. Translation gives CASSNTYEQYF.

This clone was seen only a few times. The chain uses TRBV9 and TRBJ2-1, with 10 positions matching TRBD2. The CDR3 extends over 17 amino acids. Unmatched junction bases numbered 3, after V lost 0 bases and J lost 0 bases. Germline lookup yields CDR1 SGDLS and CDR2 YYNGEE. The CDR3 bases are TGTGCCAGCAGCGTAGTTAGCGGGGGGTCCTCCTACAATGAGCAGTTCTTC. It encodes CASSVVSGGSSYNEQFF.

The sample holds one count of this clone. This chain links TRBV5-1 with TRBJ2-5; no definite D call. The end of the DNA fits TRBJ2-7 better, so the J call may be wrong. The length of the CDR3 is 14 residues. CDR1 and CDR2 (germline): SGHRS, YFSETQ. Here the CDR3 reads CASSLEPAYYEQYF. CDR3 nucleotides: TGCGCCAGCAGCTTGGAGCCAGCTTACTACGAGCAGTACTTC.

The chain has TRBV19 and TRBJ2-3, with D tentatively TRBD2 (6 bases). The CDR3 is 17 residues long. Germline CDR1 is LNHDA and CDR2 is SQIVND (reference sequence). Trimming took 4 bases from V and 0 from J, leaving 17 bases between them. The CDR3 is CASSTRYSGSSTDTQYF. For the CDR3, the DNA is TGTGCCAGTAGTACCCGCTATAGCGGTTCTAGCACAGATACGCAGTATTTT.

V and J are TRBV6-5 and TRBJ2-7; 10 nucleotides align to TRBD2. V trimming: 6 bases; J trimming: 6 bases; junction bases outside the gene matches: 8. The germline V gene encodes CDR1 MNHEY and CDR2 SVGAGI. The CDR3 consists of 14 residues. CDR3: CASRRSSGGPEQYV. The CDR3 bases are TGTGCCAGCAGACGGTCTAGCGGGGGTCCCGAGCAGTACGTC.

This clone has just a few counts. This sequence joins TRBV5-4 and TRBJ1-5; 7 nucleotides line up with TRBD1. Germline lookup yields CDR1 SGHNT and CDR2 YYREEE (reference sequence). Unmatched junction bases numbered 6, after V lost 4 bases and J lost 2 bases. The CDR3 has 15 amino acids. The CDR3 coding sequence is TGTGCCAGCAGCGATGGACAGGTCGGCAATCAGCCCCAGCATTTT. Translating it yields CASSDGQVGNQPQHF. Filled out from reference TRBV5-4 and TRBJ1-5, the complete variable domain reads ETGVTQSPTHLIKTRGQQVTLRCSSQSGHNTVSWYQQALGQGPQFIFQYYREEENGRGNFPPRFSGLQFPNYSSELNVNALELDDSALYLCASSDGQVGNQPQHFGDGTRLSIL.

There are a few counts of this clone. V is TRBV10-2 and J is TRBJ2-5; 8 bases match TRBD2. V was clipped by 6 bases and J by 14 bases; unmatched bases: 8. The CDR3 length is 11 residues. Germline CDR1 is WSHSY and CDR2 is SAAADI. The CDR3 sequence is CASRMGAGEYF. The CDR3 DNA is TGCGCCAGCAGGATGGGAGCGGGAGAATACTTC.